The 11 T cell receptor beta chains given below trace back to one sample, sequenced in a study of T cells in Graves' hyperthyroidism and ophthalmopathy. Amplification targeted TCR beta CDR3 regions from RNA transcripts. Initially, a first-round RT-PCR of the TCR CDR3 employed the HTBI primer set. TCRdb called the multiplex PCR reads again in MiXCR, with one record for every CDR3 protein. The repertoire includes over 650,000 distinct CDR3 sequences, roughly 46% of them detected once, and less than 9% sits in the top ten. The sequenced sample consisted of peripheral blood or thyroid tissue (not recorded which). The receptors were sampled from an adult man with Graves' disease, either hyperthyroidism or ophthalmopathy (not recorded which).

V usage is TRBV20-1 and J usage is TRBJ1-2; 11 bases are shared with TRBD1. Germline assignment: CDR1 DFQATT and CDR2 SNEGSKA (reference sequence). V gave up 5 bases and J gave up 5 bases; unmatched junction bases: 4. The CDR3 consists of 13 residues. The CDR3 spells CSARGDRGYGYTF. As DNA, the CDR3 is TGCAGTGCTCGAGGGGACAGGGGGTATGGCTACACCTTC.

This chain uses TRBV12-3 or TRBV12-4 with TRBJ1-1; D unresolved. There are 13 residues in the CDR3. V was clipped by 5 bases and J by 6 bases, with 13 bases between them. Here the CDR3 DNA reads TGTGCCAGCAGTGTTAGCGCCCGGGCTGAAGCTTTCTTT. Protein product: CASSVSARAEAFF.

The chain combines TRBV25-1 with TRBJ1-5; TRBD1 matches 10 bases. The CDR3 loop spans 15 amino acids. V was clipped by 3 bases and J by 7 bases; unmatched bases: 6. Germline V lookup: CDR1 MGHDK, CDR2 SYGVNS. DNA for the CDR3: TGTGCCAGCAGTGAGGACAGGGGGTTTGGGCAGCCCCAGCATTTT. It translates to CASSEDRGFGQPQHF. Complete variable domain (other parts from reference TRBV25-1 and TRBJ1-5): EADIYQTPRYLVIGTGKKITLECSQTMGHDKMYWYQQDPGMELHLIHYSYGVNSTEKGDLSSESTVSRIRTEHFPLTLESARPSHTSQYLCASSEDRGFGQPQHFGDGTRLSIL.

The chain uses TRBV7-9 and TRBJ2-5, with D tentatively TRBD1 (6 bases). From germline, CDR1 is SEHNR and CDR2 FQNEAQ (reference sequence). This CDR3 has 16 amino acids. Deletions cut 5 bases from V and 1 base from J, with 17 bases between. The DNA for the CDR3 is TGTGCCAGCAGCACCCACCCCTTGGACAGCCAAGAGACCCAGTACTTC. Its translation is CASSTHPLDSQETQYF.

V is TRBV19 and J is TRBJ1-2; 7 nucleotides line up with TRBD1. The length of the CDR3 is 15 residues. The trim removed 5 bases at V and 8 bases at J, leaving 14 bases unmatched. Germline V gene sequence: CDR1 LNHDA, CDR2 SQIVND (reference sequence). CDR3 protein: CASSVPGQRLRGYTF. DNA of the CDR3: TGTGCCAGTAGTGTCCCGGGACAGCGTTTGAGGGGCTACACCTTC.

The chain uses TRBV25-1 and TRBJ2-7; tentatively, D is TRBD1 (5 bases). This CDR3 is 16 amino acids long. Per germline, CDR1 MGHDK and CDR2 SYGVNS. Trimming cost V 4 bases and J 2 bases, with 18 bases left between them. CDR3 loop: CASSGAFRRATYEQYF. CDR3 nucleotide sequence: TGTGCCAGCAGTGGCGCCTTCCGCAGGGCAACCTACGAGCAGTACTTC.

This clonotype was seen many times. CDR3 loop: CASSEAPRDPLHF. The CDR3 coding sequence is TGTGCCAGCAGTGAAGCACCAAGGGACCCCCTCCACTTT. V gene TRBV6-1 combines with J gene TRBJ1-6, with D possibly matching TRBD1 (5 bases). Trimming shortened V by 0 bases and J by 13 bases, and 10 bases separated the two germline ends. There are 13 residues in the CDR3. Germline CDR1 and CDR2: MNHNS and SASEGT.

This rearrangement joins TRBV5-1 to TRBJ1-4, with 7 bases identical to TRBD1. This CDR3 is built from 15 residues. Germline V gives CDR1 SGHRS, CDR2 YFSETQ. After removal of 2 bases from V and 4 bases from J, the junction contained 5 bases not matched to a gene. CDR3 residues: CASSLRGQFNEKLFF. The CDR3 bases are TGCGCCAGCAGCTTACGGGGACAGTTTAATGAAAAACTGTTTTTT.

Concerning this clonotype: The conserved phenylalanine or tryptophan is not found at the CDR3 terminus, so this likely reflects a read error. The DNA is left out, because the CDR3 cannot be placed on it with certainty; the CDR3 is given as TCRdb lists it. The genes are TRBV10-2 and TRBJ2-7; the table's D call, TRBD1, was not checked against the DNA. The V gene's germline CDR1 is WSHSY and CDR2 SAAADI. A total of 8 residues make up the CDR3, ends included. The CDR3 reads CASSESDR.

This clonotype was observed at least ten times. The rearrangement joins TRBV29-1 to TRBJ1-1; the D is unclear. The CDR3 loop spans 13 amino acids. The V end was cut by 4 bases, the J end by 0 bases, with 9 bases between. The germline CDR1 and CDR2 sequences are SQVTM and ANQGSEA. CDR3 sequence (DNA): TGCAGCGTTGGTGTGAGAATGAACACTGAAGCTTTCTTT. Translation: CSVGVRMNTEAFF.

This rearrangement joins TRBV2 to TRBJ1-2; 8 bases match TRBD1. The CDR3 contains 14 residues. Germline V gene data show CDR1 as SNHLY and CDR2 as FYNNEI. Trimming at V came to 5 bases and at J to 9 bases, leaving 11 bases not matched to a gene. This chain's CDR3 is CASSPGQELMSYTF. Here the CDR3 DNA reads TGTGCCAGCAGTCCGGGACAGGAACTCATGAGCTACACCTTC.